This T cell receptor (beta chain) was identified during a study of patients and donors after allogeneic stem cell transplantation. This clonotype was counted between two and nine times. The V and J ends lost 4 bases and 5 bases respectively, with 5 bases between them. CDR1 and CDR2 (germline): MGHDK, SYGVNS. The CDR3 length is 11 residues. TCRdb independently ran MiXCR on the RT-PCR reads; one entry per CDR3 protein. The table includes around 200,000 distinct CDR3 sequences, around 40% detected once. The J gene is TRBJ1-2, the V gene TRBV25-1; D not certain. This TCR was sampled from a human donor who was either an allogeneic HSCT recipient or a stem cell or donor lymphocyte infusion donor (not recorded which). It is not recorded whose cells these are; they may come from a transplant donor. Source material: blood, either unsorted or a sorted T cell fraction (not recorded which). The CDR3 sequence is CASSVGYGYTF. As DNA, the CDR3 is TGTGCCAGCAGTGTAGGGTATGGCTACACCTTC.